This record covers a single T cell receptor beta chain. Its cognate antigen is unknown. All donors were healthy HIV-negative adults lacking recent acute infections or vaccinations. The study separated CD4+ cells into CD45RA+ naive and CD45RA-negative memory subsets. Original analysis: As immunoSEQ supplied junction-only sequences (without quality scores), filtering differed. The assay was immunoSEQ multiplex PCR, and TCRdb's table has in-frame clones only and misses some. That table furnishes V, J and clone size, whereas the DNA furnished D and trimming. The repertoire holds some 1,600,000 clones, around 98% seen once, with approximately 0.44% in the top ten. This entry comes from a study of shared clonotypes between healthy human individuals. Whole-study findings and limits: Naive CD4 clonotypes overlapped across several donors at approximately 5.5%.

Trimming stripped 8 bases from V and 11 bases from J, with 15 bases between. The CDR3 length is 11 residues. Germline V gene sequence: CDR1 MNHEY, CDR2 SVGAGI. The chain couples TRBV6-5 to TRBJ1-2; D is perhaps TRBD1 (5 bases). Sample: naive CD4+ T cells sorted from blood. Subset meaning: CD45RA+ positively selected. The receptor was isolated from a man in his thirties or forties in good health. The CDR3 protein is CASWDGVGYTF. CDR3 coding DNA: TGTGCCAGCTGGGACGGAGTGGGGTACACCTTC.